The 28 T cell receptor beta chains in this list originate from one sample, sequenced in a study of blood T cell repertoires in COVID-19. The protocol was immunoSEQ multiplex PCR, while the TCRdb copy is restricted to in-frame clones and leaves out a portion. The repertoire consists of some 100,000 clones, with around 90% occurring once and the leading ten covering 4.5% to 6%. The sample taken for sequencing was peripheral blood. Receptor source: a man between 65 and 79 years old with acute or convalescent COVID-19.

This clone was detected once. The chain is built from TRBV27 and TRBJ2-7; the match to TRBD2 covers 12 bases. The length of the CDR3 is 16 residues. Germline V lookup: CDR1 MNHEY, CDR2 SMNVEV (reference sequence). Unmatched junction bases numbered 4, after V lost 4 bases and J lost 0 bases. The CDR3 spells CASSSSSGRDSYEQYF. The CDR3 DNA is TGTGCCAGCAGTTCCTCTAGCGGGAGGGACTCCTACGAGCAGTACTTC.

The V and J genes are TRBV13 and TRBJ1-5; a possible D gene is TRBD1 (6 bases). The CDR3 extends over 16 amino acids. V lost 3 bases and J 2 bases, leaving 14 bases between the germline ends. Per the germline V gene, CDR1 is PRHDT and CDR2 is FYEKMQ (reference sequence). CDR3 in DNA: TGTGCCAGCAGCTTTTCCAGGGGACGAGGCAATCAGCCCCAGCATTTT. Its translation is CASSFSRGRGNQPQHF.

This clone was detected a few times. The chain recombines TRBV29-1 with TRBJ2-7, with TRBD1 identical over 10 bases. The CDR3 length is 13 residues. V gave up 8 bases and J gave up 3 bases; unmatched junction bases: 7. CDR1 is SQVTM and CDR2 is ANQGSEA in the germline V gene. The CDR3 loop is CSTSGTGVYEQYF. The CDR3 DNA sequence: TGCAGCACAAGCGGGACAGGGGTCTACGAGCAGTACTTC.

The V gene is TRBV5-1, the J gene TRBJ1-4; D possibly corresponds to TRBD1 (5 bases). V was shortened by 4 bases and J by 5 bases, with 12 bases between the two germline ends. The CDR3 consists of 14 residues. Germline values: CDR1 SGHRS, CDR2 YFSETQ. The CDR3 DNA is TGCGCCAGCAGCCCAGGGCAGGGAAATGAAAAACTGTTTTTT. Protein: CASSPGQGNEKLFF.

This sequence joins TRBV6-5 and TRBJ2-1; 8 nucleotides agree with TRBD2. Germline V CDR1 and CDR2: MNHEY, SVGAGI. This CDR3 comprises 14 residues. J lost 2 bases, V lost 7 bases, and 4 bases had no gene match. CDR3 sequence reads: CASNRGGPYNEQFF. The CDR3 bases are TGTGCCAGCAATCGGGGGGGTCCCTACAATGAGCAGTTCTTC.

This sequence joins TRBV28 and TRBJ2-1, with 11 positions matching TRBD2. Losses at the gene ends were 6 bases for V and 0 bases for J; bases not matched to a gene: 4. CDR1 MDHEN and CDR2 SYDVKM come from the germline V gene. The CDR3 has 16 amino acids. CDR3 nucleotide sequence: TGTGCCAGCAGACCTAGCGGGAGGAGCTCCTACAATGAGCAGTTCTTC. Translated: CASRPSGRSSYNEQFF.

The chain is built from TRBV2 and TRBJ1-4; TRBD1 might be the D (5 bases). Between the trimmed V and J ends, which lost 7 bases and 6 bases, there was a span of 15 bases. This CDR3 has 14 residues. The germline gives CDR1 SNHLY, CDR2 FYNNEI. CDR3 sequence reads: CASNERDSHEKLFF. The CDR3, as DNA: TGTGCCAGCAATGAGAGAGACAGCCATGAAAAACTGTTTTTT.

The rearrangement joins TRBV6-5 to TRBJ2-3; 7 nucleotides match TRBD2. This CDR3 has 15 residues. V gave up 0 bases and J gave up 2 bases; unmatched junction bases: 2. Germline V lookup: CDR1 MNHEY, CDR2 SVGAGI. CDR3 protein: CASSYSSGVTDTQYF. CDR3 DNA: TGTGCCAGCAGTTACTCGAGCGGGGTCACAGATACGCAGTATTTT.

This sequence joins TRBV2 and TRBJ2-7; weak D call: TRBD2 (7 bases). V was cut by 6 bases and J by 4 bases, with 13 bases left in between. The CDR3 length is 13 residues. Per the germline V gene, CDR1 is SNHLY and CDR2 is FYNNEI. The CDR3 nucleotides are TGTGCCAGCAGCAAACAGGGACTATACGAGCAGTACTTC. Its translation is CASSKQGLYEQYF.

The gene calls are TRBV12-2 and TRBJ2-4; the table assigns TRBD1, which was not confirmed against the DNA. TRBV12-2 corresponds to a pseudogene. The CDR3 is 17 residues long. Here the CDR3 DNA reads TGTGCAAGTCGCCCGCTTATGTGGGTATGGGGGCAAAACATTCAGTACTTC. Its translation is CASRPLMWVWGQNIQYF.

The chain recombines TRBV27 with TRBJ1-1; 11 nucleotides agree with TRBD1. The CDR3 loop spans 14 amino acids. Trimming cost V 6 bases and J 5 bases; bases outside gene matches: 5. Germline lookup yields CDR1 MNHEY and CDR2 SMNVEV (reference sequence). The CDR3 region has the DNA TGTGCCAGCAGAAGGGACAGGGGGAGAACTGAAGCTTTCTTT. It specifies CASRRDRGRTEAFF.

V usage is TRBV4-2 and J usage is TRBJ2-7, with 9 bases that match TRBD2. J was trimmed by 3 bases and V by 1 base; bases with no gene match: 4. CDR3 size: 15 residues. The V gene's germline CDR1 is LGHNA and CDR2 YNFKEQ. The CDR3 DNA sequence: TGTGCCAGCAGCCAAGGACTAGCGGCCTTCTACGAGCAGTACTTC. Translated, it gives CASSQGLAAFYEQYF.

This clone occurred once. CDR3 nucleotide sequence: TGTGCCAGCAGTGAAGCGCTTCAGCAGCCCCAGCATTTT. Translated: CASSEALQQPQHF. J is TRBJ1-5 and V is TRBV6-1; D uncertain. Between the trimmed V and J ends, which lost 0 bases and 7 bases, there was a span of 7 bases. The germline V gene has CDR1 MNHNS and CDR2 SASEGT. The CDR3 length is 13 residues.

This clone is a singleton in its sample. The gene calls are TRBV4-1 and TRBJ1-2, with 7 bases fitting TRBD1. CDR3 length equals 16 residues. CDR1 is MGHRA, CDR2 YSYEKL, per germline. Trimming took 1 base from V and 6 from J; bases not matched to a gene: 11. CDR3 amino acids: CASSQGAPGGLDGYTF. The CDR3 DNA reads as TGCGCCAGCAGCCAAGGGGCGCCAGGGGGACTCGATGGCTACACCTTC.

V and J are TRBV2 and TRBJ1-2, with a possible D match to TRBD1 (5 bases). The CDR3 is made up of 13 amino acids. V was shortened by 4 bases and J by 4 bases, with 10 bases between the two germline ends. Per the germline V gene, CDR1 is SNHLY and CDR2 is FYNNEI. The CDR3 DNA sequence: TGTGCCAGCAGTGTAACAGGCAGCTATGGCTACACCTTC. Translated: CASSVTGSYGYTF.

This clone was recorded once. V gene TRBV18 combines with J gene TRBJ2-7; maybe TRBD1 (6 bases). This CDR3 comprises 15 residues. The ends were cut back, 5 bases at V and 0 bases at J, with 14 bases in the middle. Germline V lookup: CDR1 KGHSH, CDR2 LQKENI. The CDR3 is CASSIQGPPSYEQYF. The CDR3 region has the DNA TGTGCCAGCTCAATTCAGGGGCCCCCCTCCTACGAGCAGTACTTC.

A few counts support this clone. The V call is TRBV11-1, the J call TRBJ2-7, with 8 positions matching TRBD2. Germline V lookup: CDR1 SGHAT, CDR2 FQDESV (reference sequence). V dropped 2 bases and J dropped 6; count of bases not matched to a gene: 9. This CDR3 has 15 amino acids. CDR3 in DNA: TGTGCCAGCAGCTTAATGGACGGGGGGGCCCTCGAGCAGTACTTC. Residues: CASSLMDGGALEQYF. Drawing the rest from reference TRBV11-1 and TRBJ2-7, the complete variable domain is EAEVAQSPRYKITEKSQAVAFWCDPISGHATLYWYRQILGQGPELLVQFQDESVVDDSQLPKDRFSAERLKGVDSTLKIQPAELGDSAMYLCASSLMDGGALEQYFGPGTRLTVT.

Points on this clone: The junction and the germline gene differ at one end; a read error may be behind it. Other nucleotide sequences in the sample specify the same CDR3. The CDR3 region has the DNA TGCGCTAGCAGCCAAACGGCAGGGATCACTGAAGCTTTCTTT. Translating it yields CASSQTAGITEAFF. The chain combines TRBV4-1 with TRBJ1-1, with D possibly TRBD1 on 5 matching bases. This CDR3 contains 14 residues. The germline CDR1 and CDR2 sequences are MGHRA and YSYEKL.

The chain uses TRBV6-1 and TRBJ1-1, with TRBD1 matching 9 bases. Germline trimming cut 7 bases from V and 5 bases from J; bases unmatched to any gene: 17. The length of the CDR3 is 17 residues. Germline values: CDR1 MNHNS, CDR2 SASEGT. The CDR3 spells CASTDLPGQGGRTEAFF. CDR3 nucleotide sequence: TGTGCCAGCACTGACCTCCCGGGACAGGGAGGAAGGACTGAAGCTTTCTTT.

The chain uses TRBV6-6 and TRBJ1-5, with D possibly being TRBD1 (5 bases). The V gene's germline CDR1 is MNHNY and CDR2 SVGAGI (reference sequence). The CDR3 spans 13 residues. Trimming removed 5 bases from V and 4 bases from J, with 9 bases in between. Here the CDR3 DNA reads TGTGCCAGCAGTCCGCGGGGGAATCAGCCCCAGCATTTT. This sequence encodes CASSPRGNQPQHF.

DNA for the CDR3: TGTGCCAGCAGGGGACAGGGCGAAAACACCATATATTTT. The encoded protein is CASRGQGENTIYF. The chain uses TRBV25-1 and TRBJ1-3, with 9 bases fitting TRBD1. Trimming removed 6 bases from V and 6 bases from J; junction bases left unmatched: 3. The CDR3 has 13 amino acids. Germline V gene sequence: CDR1 MGHDK, CDR2 SYGVNS.

This chain uses TRBV5-4 with TRBJ1-2; tentatively, D is TRBD1 (5 bases). The CDR3 has 13 residues. The germline V gene encodes CDR1 SGHNT and CDR2 YYREEE (reference sequence). Trimming stripped 2 bases from V and 3 bases from J, with 8 bases between. CDR3 coding DNA: TGTGCCAGCAGCTTCCCGGGGGACTATGGCTACACCTTC. Translating it yields CASSFPGDYGYTF.

V and J are TRBV5-6 and TRBJ2-3, with 11 positions matching TRBD2. The CDR3 has 17 residues. In germline, CDR1 is SGHDT, CDR2 YYEEEE. Trimming took 3 bases from V and 3 from J; bases not matched to a gene: 9. Here the CDR3 reads CASSSYLAGGQTDTQYF. The DNA for the CDR3 is TGTGCCAGCAGCTCCTATCTAGCGGGGGGCCAGACAGATACGCAGTATTTT.

This clone was seen a handful of times. The rearrangement links TRBV19 to TRBJ2-1; 8 bases match TRBD2. CDR1 and CDR2 (germline): LNHDA, SQIVND (reference sequence). There are 14 residues in the CDR3. V gave up 6 bases and J gave up 3 bases; unmatched junction bases: 4. This chain's CDR3 is CASSSGGGYNEQFF. CDR3 nucleotides: TGTGCCAGTAGCTCGGGGGGGGGCTACAATGAGCAGTTCTTC.

This chain uses TRBV7-2 with TRBJ1-6, with TRBD1 as a possible D gene (6 bases). The CDR3 covers 15 residues. The V end lost 3 bases, the J end lost 10 bases, and 16 bases lay between the germline ends. Germline V CDR1 and CDR2: SGHTA, FQGNSA. The CDR3 region has the DNA TGTGCCAGCAGCTTCAGGACAGCCGATCAGTCACCCCTCCACTTT. Encoded protein: CASSFRTADQSPLHF.

The V gene is TRBV6-4, the J gene TRBJ1-1; TRBD1 agrees at 10 bases. The trim removed 3 bases at V and 3 bases at J, leaving 4 bases unmatched. CDR3 length: 15 amino acids. Per the germline V gene, CDR1 is MRHNA and CDR2 is SNTAGT. CDR3 region: CASSESGTGDTEAFF. The DNA for the CDR3 is TGTGCCAGCAGTGAATCAGGGACAGGGGACACTGAAGCTTTCTTT.

In this sample, this clone turned up once. The rearrangement links TRBV7-2 to TRBJ2-7; 8 bases align to TRBD1. The V and J ends lost 8 bases and 3 bases, in that order; junction bases with no gene match: 15. The CDR3 is 16 amino acids. Germline CDR1 and CDR2: SGHTA and FQGNSA. The DNA of the CDR3 is TGTGCCAGCCAGTTCGGACAGGGTGAAATGGGCTACGAGCAGTACTTC. Encoded protein: CASQFGQGEMGYEQYF.

This clone was counted a single time. V and J are TRBV6-6 and TRBJ1-1; D ambiguous. This CDR3 has 11 residues. From germline, CDR1 is MNHNY and CDR2 SVGAGI (reference sequence). V lost 10 bases, J lost 4 bases, and 10 bases lay in between. The CDR3 region has the DNA TGTGCCACCTTAGGAGCCACTGAAGCTTTCTTT. This codes for CATLGATEAFF.